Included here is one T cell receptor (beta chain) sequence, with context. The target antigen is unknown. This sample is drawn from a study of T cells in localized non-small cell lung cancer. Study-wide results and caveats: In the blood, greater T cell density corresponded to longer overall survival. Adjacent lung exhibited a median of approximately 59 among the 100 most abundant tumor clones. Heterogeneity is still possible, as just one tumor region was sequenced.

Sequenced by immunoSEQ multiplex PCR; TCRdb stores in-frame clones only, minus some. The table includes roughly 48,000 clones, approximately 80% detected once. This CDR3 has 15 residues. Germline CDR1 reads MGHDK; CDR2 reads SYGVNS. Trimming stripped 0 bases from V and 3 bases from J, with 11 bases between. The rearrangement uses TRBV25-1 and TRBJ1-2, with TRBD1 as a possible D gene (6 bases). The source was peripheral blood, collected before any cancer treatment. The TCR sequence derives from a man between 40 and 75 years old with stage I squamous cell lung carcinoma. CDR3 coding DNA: TGTGCCAGCAGTGAATATAGGGGGGGAGACTATGGCTACACCTTC. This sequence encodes CASSEYRGGDYGYTF.